Here is one T cell receptor beta chain with its context. The antigen is undetermined. This sample was taken from a study of early stage breast cancer tumors. Study-wide background: Among roughly twelve ER+/PR+/HER2- tumors, eight were ductal, four lobular. General study findings and limits: Compared with adjacent normal breast, tumors showed around 2.7-fold denser, more clonal T cells. In 14 of 16 patients, blood comparison separated tumor from normal breast.

Often roughly 100-330 mg of normal breast tissue was needed for DNA. After removal of 7 bases from V and 5 bases from J, the junction contained 10 bases not matched to a gene. Germline V lookup: CDR1 MNHNS, CDR2 SASEGT. The CDR3 runs 15 residues. Assay: immunoSEQ multiplex PCR; the TCRdb copy retains only in-frame clones and omits some. The data contain about 14,000 clones, 70% to 80% of them singletons. Sequenced: normal breast tissue next to the tumor. The V call is TRBV6-1, the J call TRBJ2-5, with 10 bases fitting TRBD2. This receptor was identified in a person between 50 and 60 years old with breast cancer. The CDR3 DNA reads as TGTGCCAGCACTCAGCGGGGGGGCTTGACGGAGACCCAGTACTTC. It codes for CASTQRGGLTETQYF.